The clone carrying this T cell receptor (beta chain) was seen a few times. The antigen is not known. These data come from a study of beta chain features in type 1 diabetes. Study-level background: There was similarity between patients and healthy donors in age, gender and cell yields.

Expressed TCRB transcripts were sequenced, since all the RNA that had been isolated was reverse transcribed. Repertoires were generated with immunoSEQ multiplex PCR, while TCRdb's copy carries only in-frame clones and drops some. The sample lists more than 200,000 clones, 16% occurring once. The CDR3 has 14 residues. V shed 1 base and J shed 6 bases, with 9 bases lying between them. The germline gives CDR1 SEHNR, CDR2 FQNEAQ (reference sequence). Overall study findings and caveats: Researchers caution that PCR might favor shorter templates, equally among patients and controls. Researchers report that Type 1 diabetes patients had moderately but significantly shorter TCRB CDR3s across all four CD4+ subsets.

The sequenced sample consisted of naive CD4+ T cells from blood. The chain recombines TRBV7-9 with TRBJ2-2; D remains unclear. The TCR was taken from a man in his thirties or forties with type 1 diabetes. The DNA of the CDR3 is TGTGCCAGCAGCTTAGGACTTACGCCCGGGGAGCTGTTTTTT. This encodes CASSLGLTPGELFF.